This TCR beta chain originates from a study of T cell responses to AZD1222 COVID-19 vaccine. Whole-study findings and limits: Vaccine-related CD4 TCRs covered spike, predominating at 160-218 and 743-854.

Note on this clone: Its specificity is unknown.

V shed 6 bases and J 3 bases; nucleotides not matched to a gene: 6. There are 13 residues in the CDR3. Germline lookup yields CDR1 SQVTM and CDR2 ANQGSEA. Libraries were prepared by immunoSEQ multiplex PCR; TCRdb keeps only in-frame clonotypes and omits some of them. The table includes about 130,000 clones, nearly 95% detected once. The TCR originated in an adult in good health. The V and J genes are TRBV29-1 and TRBJ2-5; TRBD2 agrees at 8 bases. The material was peripheral blood, obtained on day 0 of AZD1222 vaccination. As DNA, the CDR3 is TGCAGCGTCGAAACTAGCGGAAAAGAGACCCAGTACTTC. Translation gives CSVETSGKETQYF.